Sequencing of this T cell receptor (beta chain) was carried out in a study of CD8 T cells in ankylosing spondylitis (dated by TCRdb to about 2017). Broadly, across the study: The study set out to find disease-linked TCR variants by profiling T cell receptor beta repertoires in ankylosing spondylitis patients and healthy donors. In total, the full study cohort was made up of about 99 healthy donors and 20 to 25 ankylosing spondylitis patients. Peripheral blood samples were taken, and synovial fluid was additionally collected from ankylosing spondylitis patients.

A few counts support this clonotype. Its antigen specificity is not known. Nothing much larger sits one base from this clone, and base qualities are not available. The CDR3 runs 14 residues from the cysteine to the phenylalanine. This entry keeps only the CDR3 DNA: 42 bases, framed from base 1. Trimming takes 5 bases from V and 6 bases from J, and the germline ends sit 15 bases apart. As encoded in the germline V gene, CDR1 is SGHTA while CDR2 is FQGNSA. Here is what the overall study found, with its caveats: A TCR beta motif made up of roughly eight highly homologous amino acid variants appeared to be characteristic of blood from ankylosing spondylitis patients. In peripheral blood, the disease-linked clones were found at relatively low frequencies and had a CD8+ phenotype. Some TCR beta motif variants had previously been reported in synovial fluid and blood of reactive arthritis patients, which suggested common disease-initiation mechanisms. According to the report, matched synovial fluid samples from ankylosing spondylitis patients were significantly enriched for the disease-linked clones.

Sequencing was performed on an Illumina HiSeq 2500. TCR beta libraries were prepared by quantitative 5'-RACE with molecular barcodes. In the authors' own workflow: A new computational method, built on a probabilistic model of VDJ rearrangement, was used to identify disease-linked TCR variants. The public reads were quality trimmed at Q25 with fastp and then assembled into clones with MiXCR by TCRdb, keeping productive beta chains. Rows are combined by CDR3 protein, so each entry shows the most common genes and DNA. In this record, the V and J calls reflect TCRdb's handling and not the investigators' own analysis. Counted in this sample were 200,000 to 250,000 distinct CDR3 sequences; roughly 32% of them appeared once. The top ten constitute around 4.4% of the sample.

In this chain, TRBV7-2 is recombined with TRBJ2-3, with no confident D gene call. The TCR was taken from a male donor with ankylosing spondylitis or in good health (not recorded which). The sequencing input was blood, either unsorted or a sorted T cell fraction (not recorded which). In nucleotides, the sequence is TGTGCCAGCAGCCCCCGAGCTGTCACGGATACGCAGTATTTT. Its protein product is CASSPRAVTDTQYF.